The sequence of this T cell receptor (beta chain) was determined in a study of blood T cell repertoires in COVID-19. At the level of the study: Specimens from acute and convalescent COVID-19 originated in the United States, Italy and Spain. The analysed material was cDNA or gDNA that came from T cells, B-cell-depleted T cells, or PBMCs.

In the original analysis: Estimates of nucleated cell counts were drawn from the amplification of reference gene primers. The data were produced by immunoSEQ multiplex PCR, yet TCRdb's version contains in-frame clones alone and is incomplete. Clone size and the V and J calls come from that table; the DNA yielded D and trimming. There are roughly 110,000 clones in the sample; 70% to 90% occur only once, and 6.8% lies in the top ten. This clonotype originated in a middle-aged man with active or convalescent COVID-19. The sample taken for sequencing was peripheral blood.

The DNA of the CDR3 is TGTGCCAGCAGGTCCCGGGACTCTAATGAAAAACTGTTTTTT. The encoded protein is CASRSRDSNEKLFF. The J gene is TRBJ1-4, the V gene TRBV7-9; TRBD1 is a possible D gene (5 bases). V was trimmed by 6 bases and J by 3 bases, leaving 11 bases between them. Germline V gene lookup returns CDR1 SEHNR and CDR2 FQNEAQ (reference sequence). CDR3 length equals 14 residues.